These T cell receptor beta chains were read from a single sample in a study of cytomegalovirus exposure and HLA in healthy donors. The protocol was immunoSEQ multiplex PCR, while the TCRdb copy is restricted to in-frame clones and leaves out a portion. The sample gives under 100,000 clones, 96% of which show up once; around 0.78% is in the top ten. Sequenced sample: PBMCs. The receptors derive from a man younger than 35 in good health and CMV-seronegative. CDR3s include the opening cysteine and the closing phenylalanine or tryptophan. The order of the fields is CDR3 DNA, CDR3 protein, clone size, J gene, CDR3 length, V gene, D gene. D genes are given only for firm matches. Size is stated for part of the rows, as once, few or many counts, or as a class when the clone is expanded.

TGTGCCAGCAGTTACTCCGGGAGTGCGAAGTTCTTC | CASSYSGSAKFF | . | TRBJ2-1 | 12 | TRBV6-5 | .
TGTGCCAGCACCCTCAGGGGGGCTGTGACCGGGGAGCTGTTTTTT | CASTLRGAVTGELFF | . | TRBJ2-2 | 15 | TRBV5-8 | .
TGTGCCAGTAGAGCAGGGGGAAGGAACACTGAAGCTTTCTTT | CASRAGGRNTEAFF | . | TRBJ1-1 | 14 | TRBV19 | TRBD1
TGTGCCAGCAGTCCTAGACAGGGGTACTCTGAAGCTTTCTTT | CASSPRQGYSEAFF | . | TRBJ1-1 | 14 | TRBV27 | TRBD1
TGTGCCAGCAGCTGGAACAGGGGAAATGAAGCTTTCTTT | CASSWNRGNEAFF | . | TRBJ1-1 | 13 | TRBV7-9 | TRBD1
TGTGCCAGTAGTTACCCCCCGACTAGCGGGAGAAACAATGAGCAGTTCTTC | CASSYPPTSGRNNEQFF | . | TRBJ2-1 | 17 | TRBV19 | TRBD2
TGTGCCAGCAGCTTCGAGGGGGGGACTAGCACAGATACGCAGTATTTT | CASSFEGGTSTDTQYF | . | TRBJ2-3 | 16 | TRBV5-4 | .
TGTGCCAGCAGCTTACTGGGGGAGGGGACCCAAGAGACCCAGTACTTC | CASSLLGEGTQETQYF | . | TRBJ2-5 | 16 | TRBV13 | TRBD2
TGTGCCAGCTCACCAATGGGACTGTTATACGAGCAGTACTTC | CASSPMGLLYEQYF | . | TRBJ2-7 | 14 | TRBV18 | .
TGCAGCGTTAATACGGGACACATGAACACTGAAGCTTTCTTT | CSVNTGHMNTEAFF | . | TRBJ1-1 | 14 | TRBV29-1 | .
TGTGCCAGCAGTCCATACCAGGGGGTGAACACTGAAGCTTTCTTT | CASSPYQGVNTEAFF | . | TRBJ1-1 | 15 | TRBV27 | TRBD1
TGTGCCAGCTCACCCGGGGGAACGAACACCGGGGAGCTGTTTTTT | CASSPGGTNTGELFF | . | TRBJ2-2 | 15 | TRBV18 | .
TGTGCCAGCAGCGAACATCCGAGGACAGGGCGCGGCTACACCTTC | CASSEHPRTGRGYTF | . | TRBJ1-2 | 15 | TRBV21-1 | .
TGTGCCAGCAGCCCATTGACAGAGAACTATGGCTACACCTTC | CASSPLTENYGYTF | . | TRBJ1-2 | 14 | TRBV5-4 | .
TGTGCCAGCAGAGACAGGGGGCCCCCCCACAATGAGCAGTTCTTC | CASRDRGPPHNEQFF | . | TRBJ2-1 | 15 | TRBV4-2 | TRBD1
TGTGCCAGCAGCGTGCTAGCGGCAAACACAGATACGCAGTATTTT | CASSVLAANTDTQYF | . | TRBJ2-3 | 15 | TRBV9 | TRBD2
TGCGCCAGCAGCCAAGGTCAAATCCCAGGGAATGGCTACACCTTC | CASSQGQIPGNGYTF | once | TRBJ1-2 | 15 | TRBV4-1 | .
TGTGCCAGTAGTACTACGACAGTGGACTATGGCTACACCTTC | CASSTTTVDYGYTF | . | TRBJ1-2 | 14 | TRBV19 | .
TGCGCCAGCAGCTTGGCGGGGAGCCAGCAGGTCTACGAGCAGTACTTC | CASSLAGSQQVYEQYF | . | TRBJ2-7 | 16 | TRBV5-1 | .
TGTGCCAGCAGTAACAGGGGACGGAATCAGCCCCAGCATTTT | CASSNRGRNQPQHF | . | TRBJ1-5 | 14 | TRBV25-1 | TRBD1
TGTGCCAGTAGTATGGGCAGGGTCTATGGCTACACCTTC | CASSMGRVYGYTF | . | TRBJ1-2 | 13 | TRBV19 | .
TGTGCCAGCAGTTCACCCTACCTTGACTCTGGAAACACCATATATTTT | CASSSPYLDSGNTIYF | . | TRBJ1-3 | 16 | TRBV28 | .
TGTGCCAGCAGTTCCCGGACAGGGAACACTGAAGCTTTCTTT | CASSSRTGNTEAFF | . | TRBJ1-1 | 14 | TRBV6-5 | TRBD1
TGTGCCAGCAGCTTATCTCCGGGGTACACTGAAGCTTTCTTT | CASSLSPGYTEAFF | . | TRBJ1-1 | 14 | TRBV11-3 | .
TGTGCCAGCTTGGGACTAGCTTTAGCCGGGGAGCTGTTTTTT | CASLGLALAGELFF | . | TRBJ2-2 | 14 | TRBV7-9 | TRBD2
TGCAGCGTACGGGCGGGGAACACTGAAGCTTTCTTT | CSVRAGNTEAFF | . | TRBJ1-1 | 12 | TRBV29-1 | .
TGTGCCAGCAGTGAGGTTTCAGGGGGCACTGAAGCTTTCTTT | CASSEVSGGTEAFF | . | TRBJ1-1 | 14 | TRBV2 | TRBD1
TGTGCCTCGGGCCGGACAGGCCTCTCTGGAAACACCATATATTTT | CASGRTGLSGNTIYF | . | TRBJ1-3 | 15 | TRBV10-3 | TRBD1
TGTGCCAGCAGCCTCACATTCAGGGTTTCCCAAAACATTCAGTACTTC | CASSLTFRVSQNIQYF | . | TRBJ2-4 | 16 | TRBV7-2 | .
TGCAGCGCCCGGACACCGGCCTACGAGCAGTACTTC | CSARTPAYEQYF | . | TRBJ2-7 | 12 | TRBV29-1 | .
TGCGCCAGCAGCTTAGGACAGCTAACGAACTATGGCTACACCTTC | CASSLGQLTNYGYTF | . | TRBJ1-2 | 15 | TRBV5-1 | .
TGTGCCAGCAGCTCACAGGGAAGCAATCAGCCCCAGCATTTT | CASSSQGSNQPQHF | once | TRBJ1-5 | 14 | TRBV5-6 | .
TGTGCCAGCAGTCAAGACAGGGGGGCTAACTATGGCTACACCTTC | CASSQDRGANYGYTF | . | TRBJ1-2 | 15 | TRBV6-5 | TRBD1
TGTGCCAGCAGCCAATCGGGGGGGCCGGTGACTGAAGCTTTCTTT | CASSQSGGPVTEAFF | . | TRBJ1-1 | 15 | TRBV16 | .
TGTGCCTGGATCCCGACAGTTTCATTCAGGTATCCGAACACTGAAGCTTTCTTT | CAWIPTVSFRYPNTEAFF | . | TRBJ1-1 | 18 | TRBV30 | .
TGTGCCAGTTCAAAAAGGGAGGGTATGCAAGAGCAGTACTTC | CASSKREGMQEQYF | . | TRBJ2-7 | 14 | TRBV9 | TRBD2
TGTGCCAGCAGTTACGGACTAGCCTACGAGCAGTACTTC | CASSYGLAYEQYF | once | TRBJ2-7 | 13 | TRBV6-5 | TRBD2
TGCGCCAGCAGCCAAGCTCTCGACAGGTCCCAAGAGACCCAGTACTTC | CASSQALDRSQETQYF | . | TRBJ2-5 | 16 | TRBV4-1 | .
TGTGCCAGCAGGGGACAGGTGAACACTGAAGCTTTCTTT | CASRGQVNTEAFF | . | TRBJ1-1 | 13 | TRBV6-1 | TRBD1
TGTGCCAGCAGCCCCATGGGGCAGAACTATGGCTACACCTTC | CASSPMGQNYGYTF | . | TRBJ1-2 | 14 | TRBV5-6 | .
TGTGCCAGCAGTTTACCAGGACTGCCTAGCACAGATACGCAGTATTTT | CASSLPGLPSTDTQYF | . | TRBJ2-3 | 16 | TRBV28 | .
TGTGCCAGCAGCTGGCCCGGGACTTCTTCCTACGAGCAGTACTTC | CASSWPGTSSYEQYF | . | TRBJ2-7 | 15 | TRBV11-2 | .
TGCGCCACCACAGTTTCCACCGGGGAGCTGTTTTTT | CATTVSTGELFF | . | TRBJ2-2 | 12 | TRBV10-1 | .
TGCGCCAGACTTGACAGGGACCTTGAAGCTTTCTTT | CARLDRDLEAFF | . | TRBJ1-1 | 12 | TRBV5-1 | TRBD1
TGTGCCAGCAGCTCCGGGGAGACCCAGCCCCAGCATTTT | CASSSGETQPQHF | once | TRBJ1-5 | 13 | TRBV7-2 | .
TGCAGCGTTGTTCCCCACCGGACTAGCGGGGGGAGCACAGATACGCAGTATTTT | CSVVPHRTSGGSTDTQYF | . | TRBJ2-3 | 18 | TRBV29-1 | TRBD2
TGCGCCAGCAGCTTGGTAAGGGGGCCATGGCTTTCCTACAATGAGCAGTTCTTC | CASSLVRGPWLSYNEQFF | . | TRBJ2-1 | 18 | TRBV5-1 | TRBD1
TGTGCCAGTATGGACAGGGGGGAAATGAACACTGAAGCTTTCTTT | CASMDRGEMNTEAFF | . | TRBJ1-1 | 15 | TRBV19 | TRBD1
TGTGCCAGCAGCTACCGGGGACTAGCGAGCTACGAGCAGTACTTC | CASSYRGLASYEQYF | . | TRBJ2-7 | 15 | TRBV7-2 | TRBD2
TGTGCCTGGAGCCTCGGCTATGGCTACACCTTC | CAWSLGYGYTF | . | TRBJ1-2 | 11 | TRBV30 | .
TGTGCCACCACGCAGGACAGGGGGCGGACTGAAGCTTTCTTT | CATTQDRGRTEAFF | . | TRBJ1-1 | 14 | TRBV15 | TRBD1
TGTGCCAGTAGTATTATAGCGCAGGGCAGGGACCACAGGGATGAGCAGTTCTTC | CASSIIAQGRDHRDEQFF | . | TRBJ2-1 | 18 | TRBV19 | .
TGCGCCAGCAGCTTCGCCGGGACTAGCGGGACCGATGAGCAGTTCTTC | CASSFAGTSGTDEQFF | . | TRBJ2-1 | 16 | TRBV5-1 | TRBD2
TGTGCCACCCGACTAGCCGGGTACGAGCAGTACTTC | CATRLAGYEQYF | once | TRBJ2-7 | 12 | TRBV28 | TRBD2
TGTGCCAGGATAACGAGGGACAGGGAAGGTACAAATCAGCCCCAGCATTTT | CARITRDREGTNQPQHF | . | TRBJ1-5 | 17 | TRBV6-4 | TRBD1
TGTGCCAGCAGTTATACGAGGGTGGGTAATAATGAGCAGTTCTTC | CASSYTRVGNNEQFF | . | TRBJ2-1 | 15 | TRBV6-6 | .
TGCGCCAGCAGCTTGGAGGCTAGCGGGAGGTCTGTAGAGCAGTACTTC | CASSLEASGRSVEQYF | . | TRBJ2-7 | 16 | TRBV5-1 | TRBD2
TGTGCCAGCTCACCAGGGAGCGGGAGTTCCCACAATGAGCAGTTCTTC | CASSPGSGSSHNEQFF | . | TRBJ2-1 | 16 | TRBV18 | TRBD2
TGTGCCAGCAGTGAACTAGCGGGAGGAGACACCGGGGAGCTGTTTTTT | CASSELAGGDTGELFF | . | TRBJ2-2 | 16 | TRBV6-4 | TRBD2